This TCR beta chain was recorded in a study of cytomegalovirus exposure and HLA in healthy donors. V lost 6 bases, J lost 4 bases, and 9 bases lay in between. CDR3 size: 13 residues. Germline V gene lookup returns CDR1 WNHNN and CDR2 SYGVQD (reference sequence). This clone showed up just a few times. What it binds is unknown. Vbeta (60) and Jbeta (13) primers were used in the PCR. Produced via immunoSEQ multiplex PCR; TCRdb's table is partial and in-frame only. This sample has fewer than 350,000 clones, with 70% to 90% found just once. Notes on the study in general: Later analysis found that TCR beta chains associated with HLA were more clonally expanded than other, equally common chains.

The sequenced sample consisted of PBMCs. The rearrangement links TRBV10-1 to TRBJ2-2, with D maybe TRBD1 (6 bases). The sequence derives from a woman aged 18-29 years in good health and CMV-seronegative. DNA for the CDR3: TGCGCCAGCAGAGGACAGTCCACCGGGGAGCTGTTTTTT. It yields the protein CASRGQSTGELFF.